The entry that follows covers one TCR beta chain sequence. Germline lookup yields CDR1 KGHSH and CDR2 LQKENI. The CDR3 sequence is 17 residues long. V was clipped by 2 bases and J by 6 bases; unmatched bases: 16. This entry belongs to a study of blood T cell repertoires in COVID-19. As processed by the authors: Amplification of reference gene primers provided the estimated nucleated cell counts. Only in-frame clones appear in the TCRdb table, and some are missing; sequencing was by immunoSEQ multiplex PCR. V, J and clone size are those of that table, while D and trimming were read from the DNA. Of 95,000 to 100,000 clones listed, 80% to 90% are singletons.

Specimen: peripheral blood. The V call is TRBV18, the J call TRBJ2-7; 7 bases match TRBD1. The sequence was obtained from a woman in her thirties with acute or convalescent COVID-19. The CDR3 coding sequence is TGTGCCAGCTCACCATACCTTACAGGGACAGATGGGGGCGAGCAGTACTTC. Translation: CASSPYLTGTDGGEQYF. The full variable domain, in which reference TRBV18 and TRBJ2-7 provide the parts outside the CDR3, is NAGVMQNPRHLVRRRGQEARLRCSPMKGHSHVYWYRQLPEEGLKFMVYLQKENIIDESGMPKERFSAEFPKEGPSILRIQQVVRGDSAAYFCASSPYLTGTDGGEQYFGPGTRLTVT.